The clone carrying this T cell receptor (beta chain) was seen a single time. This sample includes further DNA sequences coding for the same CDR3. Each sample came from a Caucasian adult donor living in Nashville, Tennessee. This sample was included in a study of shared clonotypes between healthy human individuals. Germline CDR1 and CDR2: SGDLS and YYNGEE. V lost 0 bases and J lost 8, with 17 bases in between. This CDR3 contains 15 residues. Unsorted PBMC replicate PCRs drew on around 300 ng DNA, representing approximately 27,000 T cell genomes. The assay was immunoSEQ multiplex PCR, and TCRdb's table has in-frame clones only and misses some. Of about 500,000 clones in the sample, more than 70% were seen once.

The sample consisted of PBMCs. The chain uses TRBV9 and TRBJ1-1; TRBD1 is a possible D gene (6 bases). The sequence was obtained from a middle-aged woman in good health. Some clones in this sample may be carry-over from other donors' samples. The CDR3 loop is CASSVGGGPGTEAFF. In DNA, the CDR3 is TGTGCCAGCAGCGTAGGCGGGGGGCCGGGCACCGAAGCTTTCTTT.